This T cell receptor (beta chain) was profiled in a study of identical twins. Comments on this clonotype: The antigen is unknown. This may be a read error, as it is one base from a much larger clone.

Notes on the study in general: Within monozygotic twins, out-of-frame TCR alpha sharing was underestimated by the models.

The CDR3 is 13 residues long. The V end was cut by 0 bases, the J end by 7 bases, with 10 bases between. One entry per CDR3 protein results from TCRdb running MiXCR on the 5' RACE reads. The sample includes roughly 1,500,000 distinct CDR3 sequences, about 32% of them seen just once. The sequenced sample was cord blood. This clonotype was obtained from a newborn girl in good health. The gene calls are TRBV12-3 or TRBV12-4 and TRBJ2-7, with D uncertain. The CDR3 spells CASSLAWWNEQYF. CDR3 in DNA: TGTGCCAGCAGTTTAGCGTGGTGGAATGAGCAGTACTTC.